The 12 T cell receptor beta chains in this list originate from one sample, sequenced in a study of blood T cell repertoires in COVID-19. The assay was immunoSEQ multiplex PCR, and TCRdb's table has in-frame clones only and misses some. Here the sample spans about 180,000 clones, 80% being singletons. The sample comprised PBMCs or T cells enriched from blood (not recorded which). The receptors originated from a man between 60 and 75 years old who had been exposed to COVID-19.

V usage is TRBV9 and J usage is TRBJ2-4; D not resolved. The germline gives CDR1 SGDLS, CDR2 YYNGEE. This CDR3 spans 14 amino acids. Trimming left V 5 bases short and J 6 bases short, with 15 bases between. CDR3 in DNA: TGTGCCAGCAGTGCGATTCCCGACACAAACATTCAGTACTTC. It yields the protein CASSAIPDTNIQYF. Full variable domain (rest looked up from reference TRBV9 and TRBJ2-4): DSGVTQTPKHLITATGQRVTLRCSPRSGDLSVYWYQQSLDQGLQFLIQYYNGEERAKGNILERFSAQQFPDLHSELNLSSLELGDSALYFCASSAIPDTNIQYFGAGTRLSVL.

The chain recombines TRBV28 with TRBJ1-5; 8 nucleotides align to TRBD1. The V gene end was trimmed by 5 bases and the J gene end by 5 bases; junction bases not matched to a gene: 8. CDR3 size: 15 residues. In germline, CDR1 is MDHEN, CDR2 SYDVKM. The CDR3 sequence: CASSRDRRLDQPQHF. The CDR3 DNA reads as TGTGCCAGCAGTAGGGACAGGAGGCTGGATCAGCCCCAGCATTTT.

This sequence joins TRBV7-2 and TRBJ2-5; 8 bases are a match to TRBD2. The CDR3 runs 16 residues. The junction had 15 bases not matched to a gene; V was cut back by 2 bases and J by 10 bases. Germline CDR1 SGHTA, CDR2 FQGNSA. The CDR3: CASSLIIGGRSGSQYF. The DNA for the CDR3 is TGTGCCAGCAGCTTAATTATCGGCGGGAGGTCTGGGAGCCAGTACTTC.

J is TRBJ1-2 and V is TRBV5-1; 9 positions match TRBD1. The junction had 8 bases not matched to a gene; V was cut back by 5 bases and J by 6 bases. The CDR3 contains 14 residues. Per germline, CDR1 SGHRS and CDR2 YFSETQ. The CDR3 spells CASRGTGTQDGYTF. CDR3 sequence (DNA): TGCGCCAGCAGGGGGACAGGGACGCAAGATGGCTACACCTTC.

The chain couples TRBV7-8 to TRBJ2-1, with 14 bases identical to TRBD2. The CDR3 is 20 residues long. V gave up 4 bases and J gave up 0 bases; unmatched junction bases: 11. From germline, CDR1 is SGHVS and CDR2 FQNEAQ. The CDR3 loop is CASSSGLAGGPTSSYNEQFF. CDR3 DNA sequence: TGTGCCAGCAGCTCAGGACTAGCGGGAGGCCCGACCAGCTCCTACAATGAGCAGTTCTTC.

The chain links TRBV4-2 to TRBJ2-7; TRBD1 is a possible D gene (6 bases). V was pared by 0 bases and J by 0 bases, with 9 bases between. From germline, CDR1 is LGHNA and CDR2 YNFKEQ. The CDR3 covers 15 residues. CDR3 region: CASSQELDSSYEQYF. As DNA, the CDR3 is TGTGCCAGCAGCCAAGAACTGGACAGCTCCTACGAGCAGTACTTC.

The rearrangement joins TRBV12-3 or TRBV12-4 to TRBJ2-5, with D hard to call. V lost 4 bases to trimming and J lost 5 bases, with 5 bases between them. This CDR3 has 11 residues. As DNA, the CDR3 is TGTGCCAGCAGTTCCCAGGAGACCCAGTACTTC. Its translation: CASSSQETQYF.

V and J are TRBV14 and TRBJ1-1; D ambiguous. This CDR3 region has 13 residues. V lost 1 base and J 6 bases, leaving 9 bases between the germline ends. Germline V gives CDR1 SGHDN, CDR2 FVKESK. Here the CDR3 DNA reads TGTGCCAGCAGCCAAGGGCGGAGAGCTGAAGCTTTCTTT. Its translation is CASSQGRRAEAFF.

The CDR3 sequence: CASRPYTKPYEQYF. The CDR3 DNA follows: TGTGCCAGCAGACCATATACTAAACCCTACGAGCAGTACTTC. V gene TRBV28 combines with J gene TRBJ2-7; D is unclear. Trimming shortened V by 6 bases and J by 2 bases, and 14 bases separated the two germline ends. The CDR3 extends over 14 amino acids. CDR1 MDHEN and CDR2 SYDVKM come from the germline V gene.

The genes are TRBV7-2 and TRBJ2-3, with D possibly being TRBD1 (6 bases). V shed 4 bases and J shed 2 bases, with 19 bases lying between them. This CDR3 has 17 residues. Germline CDR1 reads SGHTA; CDR2 reads FQGNSA. The CDR3 coding sequence is TGTGCCAGCAGCTACCCGCTTGGGGGCATGATCACAGATACGCAGTATTTT. Its protein product is CASSYPLGGMITDTQYF.

This clone was counted once. This chain links TRBV28 with TRBJ1-2, with TRBD1 matching over 9 bases. Germline V gene data show CDR1 as MDHEN and CDR2 as SYDVKM. The CDR3 loop spans 16 amino acids. The J segment lost 4 bases and the V segment lost 3 bases, leaving 9 bases of the junction unmatched. CDR3 DNA sequence: TGTGCCAGCAGTTTGGGACAGGGCTCCATAATCTATGGCTACACCTTC. Its translation is CASSLGQGSIIYGYTF.

The chain has TRBV5-1 and TRBJ2-7, with D maybe TRBD1 (6 bases). Germline CDR1 SGHRS, CDR2 YFSETQ. Trimming cost V 0 bases and J 2 bases, with 12 bases left between them. The CDR3 runs to 15 residues. The chain's CDR3 is CASSLAAQGPYEQYF. For the CDR3, the DNA is TGCGCCAGCAGCTTGGCCGCACAGGGACCCTACGAGCAGTACTTC.